This TCR beta chain was documented in a study of CD8+ T cells in alopecia areata. In the study overall: Patients received oral tofacitinib, 5 to 10 mg twice daily, for moderate-to-severe alopecia areata.

Treatment reported: oral pan-JAK inhibitor, 5-10 mg twice daily. The ends were cut back, 4 bases at V and 5 bases at J, with 15 bases in the middle. In germline, CDR1 is MNHEY, CDR2 SMNVEV (reference sequence). CDR3 size: 15 residues. cDNA reverse transcribed from extracted RNA served as the sequencing template. Method: immunoSEQ multiplex PCR; TCRdb's copy keeps in-frame clones and lacks some. The sample carries 79,000 or so clones, roughly 66% recorded once. The sample holds a few counts of this clone. Antigen specificity is unknown. General study points: Significant decreases in scalp clonality and expanded CD8+ clones followed tofacitinib treatment.

This sequence was found in a human donor with alopecia areata. Sequenced material: CD8+ T cells sorted from blood, taken at week 24, from a patient treated with tofacitinib. The rearrangement joins TRBV27 to TRBJ1-5; weak D call: TRBD1 (5 bases). DNA of the CDR3: TGTGCCAGCAGTTCGTCCCCACCAGGGTATCAGCCCCAGCATTTT. Translating gives CASSSSPPGYQPQHF.